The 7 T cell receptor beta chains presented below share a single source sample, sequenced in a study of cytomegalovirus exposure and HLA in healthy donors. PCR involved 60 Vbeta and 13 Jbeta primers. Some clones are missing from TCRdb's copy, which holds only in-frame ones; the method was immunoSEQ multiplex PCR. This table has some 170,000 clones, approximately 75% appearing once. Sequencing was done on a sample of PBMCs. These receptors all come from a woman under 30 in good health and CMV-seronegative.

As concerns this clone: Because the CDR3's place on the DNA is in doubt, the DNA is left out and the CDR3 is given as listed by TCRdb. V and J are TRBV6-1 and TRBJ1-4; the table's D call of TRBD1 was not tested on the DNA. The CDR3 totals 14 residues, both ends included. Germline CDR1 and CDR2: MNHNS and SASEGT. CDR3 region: CASSEGVGQGSAFF.

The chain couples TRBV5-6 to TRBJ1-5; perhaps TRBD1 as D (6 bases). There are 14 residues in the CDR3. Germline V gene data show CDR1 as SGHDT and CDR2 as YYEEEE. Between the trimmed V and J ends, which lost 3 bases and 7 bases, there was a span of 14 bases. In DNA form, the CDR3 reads TGTGCCAGCAGCTCTGGGGGGGGCTGGCAGCCCCAGCATTTT. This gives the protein CASSSGGGWQPQHF.

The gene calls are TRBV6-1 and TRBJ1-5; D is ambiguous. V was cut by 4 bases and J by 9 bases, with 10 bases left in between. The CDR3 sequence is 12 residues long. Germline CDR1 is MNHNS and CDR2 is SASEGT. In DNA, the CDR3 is TGTGCCAGCAGTGTCGAGGTGGGGCCCCAGCATTTT. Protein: CASSVEVGPQHF.

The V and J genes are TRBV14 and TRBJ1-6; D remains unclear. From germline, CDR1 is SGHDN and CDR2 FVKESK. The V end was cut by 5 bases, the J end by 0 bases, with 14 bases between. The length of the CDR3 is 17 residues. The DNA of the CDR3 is TGTGCCAGCAGCGCGCCCTGGTTCGGCTCCTATAATTCACCCCTCCACTTT. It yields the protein CASSAPWFGSYNSPLHF.

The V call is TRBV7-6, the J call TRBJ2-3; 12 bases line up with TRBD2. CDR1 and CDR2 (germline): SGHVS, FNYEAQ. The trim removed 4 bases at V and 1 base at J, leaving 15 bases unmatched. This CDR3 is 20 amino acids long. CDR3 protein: CASSSRLGLAGGLGTDTQYF. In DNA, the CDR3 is TGTGCCAGCAGCTCCCGACTAGGGCTAGCGGGGGGGCTGGGCACAGATACGCAGTATTTT.

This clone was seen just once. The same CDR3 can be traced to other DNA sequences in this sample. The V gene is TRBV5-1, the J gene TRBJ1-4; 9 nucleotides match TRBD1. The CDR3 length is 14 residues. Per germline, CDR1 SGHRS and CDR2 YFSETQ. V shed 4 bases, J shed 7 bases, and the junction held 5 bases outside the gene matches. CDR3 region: CASSAGQGSEKLFF. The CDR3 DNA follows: TGCGCCAGCAGCGCAGGACAGGGGTCTGAAAAACTGTTTTTT.

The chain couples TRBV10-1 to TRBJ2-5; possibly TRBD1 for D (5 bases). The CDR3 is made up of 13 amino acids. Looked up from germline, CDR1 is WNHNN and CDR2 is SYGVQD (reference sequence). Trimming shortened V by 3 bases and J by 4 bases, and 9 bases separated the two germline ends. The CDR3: CASSDKGVETQYF. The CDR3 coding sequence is TGCGCCAGCAGTGATAAAGGGGTAGAGACCCAGTACTTC.